This is a list of T cell receptor beta chains from one sample in a study of control samples from healthy donors and cancer patients. Clones were sequenced by immunoSEQ multiplex PCR, and TCRdb holds only the in-frame ones, with some missing. The table has about 130,000 clones, approximately 91% seen once. The sequenced sample consisted of blood. These receptors came from a man aged 50-60 years in good health. CDR3s include the opening cysteine and the closing phenylalanine or tryptophan. D genes are given only for firm matches.

d_call v_call cdr3_aa
TRBD1 TRBV7-9 CASSSGTGPIYEQYF
TRBD2 TRBV10-1 CASSGAGGRNNEQFF
NA TRBV27 CASRKGTPSNTGELFF
NA TRBV30 CAWSVWGSYNEQFF
TRBD2 TRBV7-9 CASSSLGRDYEQYF
NA TRBV9 CASSSRWGGGDEQYF
TRBD1 TRBV2 CASGTGSYNEQFF
NA TRBV3-1/TRBV3-2 CASSQGGKYEKLFF
TRBD1 TRBV11-2 CASSLDRDRGQGYTF
NA TRBV2 CASSEAYPVSTEAFF
NA TRBV18 CASSQRDGEAFF
TRBD1 TRBV28 CAISTLRQGRSPLNSPLHF
NA TRBV3-1/TRBV3-2 CASSQVGTGFWASTDTQYF
NA TRBV28 CASSLSLGTGRTGELFF
TRBD1 TRBV7-2 CASSLTGTGVMYEQYF
TRBD2 TRBV15 CATSRAGGRETQYF
NA TRBV2 CASGDFRSYSGNTIYF
TRBD1 TRBV12-5 CASGTGQGVNEQFF
TRBD2 TRBV5-1 CASPSGGAPLGVGELFF
TRBD1 TRBV19 CASRRGTAANYGYTF
NA TRBV2 CASSSSHPQYF
TRBD1 TRBV30 CAWKVGGGANYGYTF
TRBD1 TRBV5-8 CASSFGTGLNTEAFF
NA TRBV4-1 CASSQDRDTITYEQYF
NA TRBV19 CASRDQYVRSQTEAFF
NA TRBV28 CASRLGGSGVNEQFF
NA TRBV19 CASSRAPRQPQHF
NA TRBV11-3 CASSALGDLAKNIQYF
NA TRBV29-1 CSGKGASGQDEQFF
NA TRBV12-3/TRBV12-4 CASSSATGELFF
NA TRBV2 CASKTGVFYNSPLHF
TRBD1 TRBV9 CASSPGQISGNTIYF
NA TRBV6-4 CASSASTGPGNTIYF
TRBD2 TRBV10-2 CASSERLAGDIAKNIQYF
NA TRBV4-1 CASSQNPVTRVAFF
TRBD2 TRBV7-2 CASSFRLAGPSTDTQYF
NA TRBV10-3 CAISGLDGVYEQYF
TRBD1 TRBV4-1 CASSQEGTTGLYEQYF
NA TRBV7-6 CASSLGPGQETQYF
NA TRBV2 CASSPRAVYNEQFF
TRBD1 TRBV10-3 CAISEVGQGYTEAFF
NA TRBV3-1/TRBV3-2 CASSQVEGEAFF
NA TRBV11-3 CASSPSRTGELFF
NA TRBV4-2 CASSDGGESTDTQYF
TRBD1 TRBV10-1 CASSPGQGGEAFF
TRBD1 TRBV30 CAWSVGQGYTGELFF
TRBD1 TRBV7-6 CASSIQDRPSYNEQFF
NA TRBV29-1 CSVDIGGSEVGYTF
TRBD2 TRBV3-1/TRBV3-2 CASSRGSGGGLRTDTQYF
NA TRBV3-1/TRBV3-2 CASSPGTDTQYF
NA TRBV7-9 CASSPRPTNEEKLFF
NA TRBV5-1 CASSLAEGFEFGYTF
TRBD1 TRBV4-1 CASSPTGDEQFF
NA TRBV6-5 CASSWTRQETQYF
TRBD1 TRBV12-5 CASGTGTYSNQPQHF
NA TRBV5-1 CASSLGSGNTIYF
TRBD1 TRBV2 CASRLGTDGYTF
TRBD2 TRBV9 CASSVDWTSGGANEQFF